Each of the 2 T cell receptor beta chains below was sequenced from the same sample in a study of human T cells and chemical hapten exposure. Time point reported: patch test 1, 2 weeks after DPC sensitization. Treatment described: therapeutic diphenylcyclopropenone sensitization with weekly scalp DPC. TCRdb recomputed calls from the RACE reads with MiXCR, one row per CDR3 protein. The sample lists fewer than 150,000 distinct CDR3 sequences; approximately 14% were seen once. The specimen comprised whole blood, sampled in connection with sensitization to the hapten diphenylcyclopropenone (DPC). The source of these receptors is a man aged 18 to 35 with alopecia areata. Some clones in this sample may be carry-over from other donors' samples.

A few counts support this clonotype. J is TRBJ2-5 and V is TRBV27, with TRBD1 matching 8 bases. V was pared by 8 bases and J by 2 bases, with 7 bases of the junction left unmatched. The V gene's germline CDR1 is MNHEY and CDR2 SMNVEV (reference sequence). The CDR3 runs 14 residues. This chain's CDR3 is CASGDRKRQETQYF. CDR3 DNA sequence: TGTGCCAGCGGGGACAGGAAACGTCAAGAGACCCAGTACTTC.

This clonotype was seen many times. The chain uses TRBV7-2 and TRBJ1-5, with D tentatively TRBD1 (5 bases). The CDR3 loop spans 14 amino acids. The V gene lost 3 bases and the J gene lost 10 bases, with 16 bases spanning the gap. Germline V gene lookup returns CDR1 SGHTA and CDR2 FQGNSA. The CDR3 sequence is CASSFMGDSTPQHF. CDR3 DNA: TGTGCCAGCAGCTTTATGGGGGACTCCACTCCCCAGCATTTT. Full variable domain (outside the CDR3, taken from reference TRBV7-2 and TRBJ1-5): GAGVSQSPSNKVTEKGKDVELRCDPISGHTALYWYRQSLGQGLEFLIYFQGNSAPDKSGLPSDRFSAERTGGSVSTLTIQRTQQEDSAVYLCASSFMGDSTPQHFGDGTRLSIL.